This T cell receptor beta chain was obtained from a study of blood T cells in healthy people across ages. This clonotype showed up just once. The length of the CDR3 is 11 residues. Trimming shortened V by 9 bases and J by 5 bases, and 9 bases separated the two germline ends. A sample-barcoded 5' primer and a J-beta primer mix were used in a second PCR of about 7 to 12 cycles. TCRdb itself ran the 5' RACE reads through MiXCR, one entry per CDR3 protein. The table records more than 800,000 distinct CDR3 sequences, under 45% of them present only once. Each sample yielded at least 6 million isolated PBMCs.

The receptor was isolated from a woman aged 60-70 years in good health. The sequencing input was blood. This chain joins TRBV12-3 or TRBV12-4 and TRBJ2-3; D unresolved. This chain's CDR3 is CARRRGDTQYF. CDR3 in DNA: TGTGCCAGAAGGAGAGGAGATACGCAGTATTTT.